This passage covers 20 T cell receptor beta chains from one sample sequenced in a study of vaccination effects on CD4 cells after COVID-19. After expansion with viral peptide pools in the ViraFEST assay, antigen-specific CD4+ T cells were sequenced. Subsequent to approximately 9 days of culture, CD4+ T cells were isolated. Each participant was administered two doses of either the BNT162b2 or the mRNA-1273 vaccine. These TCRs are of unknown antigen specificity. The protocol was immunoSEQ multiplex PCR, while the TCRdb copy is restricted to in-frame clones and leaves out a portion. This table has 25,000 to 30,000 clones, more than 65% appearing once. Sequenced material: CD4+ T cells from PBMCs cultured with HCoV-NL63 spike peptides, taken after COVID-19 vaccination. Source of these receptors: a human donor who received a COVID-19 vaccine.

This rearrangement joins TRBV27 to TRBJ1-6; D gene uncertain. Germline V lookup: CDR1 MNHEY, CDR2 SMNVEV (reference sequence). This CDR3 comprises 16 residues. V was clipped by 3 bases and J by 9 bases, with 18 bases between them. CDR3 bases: TGTGCCAGCAGTTTTGATCCGAGCGGTATCGGTTCACCCCTCCACTTT. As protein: CASSFDPSGIGSPLHF.

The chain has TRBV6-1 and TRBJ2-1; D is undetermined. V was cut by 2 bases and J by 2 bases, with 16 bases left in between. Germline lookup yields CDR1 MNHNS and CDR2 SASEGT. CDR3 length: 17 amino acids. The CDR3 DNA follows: TGTGCCAGCAGTGAAATGAGTTGGCCAATCGCCTACAATGAGCAGTTCTTC. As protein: CASSEMSWPIAYNEQFF.

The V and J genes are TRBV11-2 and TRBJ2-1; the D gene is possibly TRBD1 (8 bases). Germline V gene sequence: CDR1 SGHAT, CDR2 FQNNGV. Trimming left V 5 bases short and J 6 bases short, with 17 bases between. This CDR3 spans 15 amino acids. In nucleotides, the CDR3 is TGTGCCAGCAGCCCTCGCACAGGGGGGGGCAATGAGCAGTTCTTC. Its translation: CASSPRTGGGNEQFF.

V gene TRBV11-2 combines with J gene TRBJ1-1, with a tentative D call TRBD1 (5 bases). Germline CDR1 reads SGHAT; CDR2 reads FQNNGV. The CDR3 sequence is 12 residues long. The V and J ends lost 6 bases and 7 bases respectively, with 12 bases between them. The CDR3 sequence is CASSRRQNEAFF. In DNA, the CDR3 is TGTGCCAGCAGTCGCAGACAGAATGAAGCTTTCTTT.

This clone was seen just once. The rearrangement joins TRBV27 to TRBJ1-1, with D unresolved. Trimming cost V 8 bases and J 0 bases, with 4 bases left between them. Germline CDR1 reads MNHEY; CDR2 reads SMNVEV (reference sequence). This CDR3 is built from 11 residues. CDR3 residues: CASRVNTEAFF. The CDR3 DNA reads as TGTGCCAGCCGGGTGAACACTGAAGCTTTCTTT.

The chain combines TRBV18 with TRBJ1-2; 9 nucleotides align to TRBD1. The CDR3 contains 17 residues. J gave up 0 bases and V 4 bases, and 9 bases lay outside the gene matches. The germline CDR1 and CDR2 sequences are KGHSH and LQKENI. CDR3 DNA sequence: TGTGCCAGCTCACAAATCTCCGGGACAGGGACTAACTATGGCTACACCTTC. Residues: CASSQISGTGTNYGYTF. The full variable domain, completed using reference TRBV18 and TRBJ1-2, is NAGVMQNPRHLVRRRGQEARLRCSPMKGHSHVYWYRQLPEEGLKFMVYLQKENIIDESGMPKERFSAEFPKEGPSILRIQQVVRGDSAAYFCASSQISGTGTNYGYTFGSGTRLTVV.

The CDR3 protein is CASSLSMSGYDVQFF. The CDR3 nucleotides are TGTGCCAGCAGCCTCTCCATGTCGGGGTATGATGTGCAGTTCTTC. V gene TRBV7-9 combines with J gene TRBJ2-1; weak D call: TRBD2 (5 bases). In germline, CDR1 is SEHNR, CDR2 FQNEAQ (reference sequence). Trimming removed 5 bases from V and 12 bases from J, with 23 bases in between. The CDR3 is 15 amino acids.

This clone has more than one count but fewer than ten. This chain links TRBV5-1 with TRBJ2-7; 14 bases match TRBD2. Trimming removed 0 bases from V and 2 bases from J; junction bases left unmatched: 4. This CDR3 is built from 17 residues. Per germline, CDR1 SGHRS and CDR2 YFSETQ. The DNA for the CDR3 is TGCGCCAGCAGCTTGGGACTAGCGGGAGGGCCCCCCTACGAGCAGTACTTC. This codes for CASSLGLAGGPPYEQYF.

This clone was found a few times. CDR3 DNA: TGTGCCAGCAGGAGGGATTTGACGGGTGCGGAGACCCAGTACTTC. It is translated as CASRRDLTGAETQYF. V usage is TRBV2 and J usage is TRBJ2-5; weak D call: TRBD2 (5 bases). The CDR3 is 15 amino acids. Germline V gene sequence: CDR1 SNHLY, CDR2 FYNNEI. Trimming removed 6 bases at V and 5 bases at J, with 19 bases between. The full variable domain, its missing parts supplied by reference TRBV2 and TRBJ2-5, is EPEVTQTPSHQVTQMGQEVILRCVPISNHLYFYWYRQILGQKVEFLVSFYNNEISEKSEIFDDQFSVERPDGSNFTLKIRSTKLEDSAMYFCASRRDLTGAETQYFGPGTRLLVL.

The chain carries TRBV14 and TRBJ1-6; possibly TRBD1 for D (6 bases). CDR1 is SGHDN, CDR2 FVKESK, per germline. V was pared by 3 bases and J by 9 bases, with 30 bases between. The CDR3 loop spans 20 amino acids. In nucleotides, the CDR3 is TGTGCCAGCAGCCAGGGAATCCCTGGACAGACCCCGATGATGGGTTCACCCCTCCACTTT. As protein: CASSQGIPGQTPMMGSPLHF.

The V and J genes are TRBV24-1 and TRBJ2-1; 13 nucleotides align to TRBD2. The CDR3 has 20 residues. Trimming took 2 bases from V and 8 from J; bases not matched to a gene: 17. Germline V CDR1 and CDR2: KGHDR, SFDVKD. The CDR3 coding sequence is TGTGCCACCAGTGATTCGGGGACTAGCGGGATTGACCCGAATCCCGATGAGCAGTTCTTC. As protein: CATSDSGTSGIDPNPDEQFF.

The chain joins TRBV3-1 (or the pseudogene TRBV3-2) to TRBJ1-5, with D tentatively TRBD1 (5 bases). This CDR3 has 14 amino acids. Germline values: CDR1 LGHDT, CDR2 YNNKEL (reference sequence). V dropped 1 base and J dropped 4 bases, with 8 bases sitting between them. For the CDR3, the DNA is TGTGCCAGCAGCCAAGGTGGGGGGAATCAGCCCCAGCATTTT. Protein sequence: CASSQGGGNQPQHF.

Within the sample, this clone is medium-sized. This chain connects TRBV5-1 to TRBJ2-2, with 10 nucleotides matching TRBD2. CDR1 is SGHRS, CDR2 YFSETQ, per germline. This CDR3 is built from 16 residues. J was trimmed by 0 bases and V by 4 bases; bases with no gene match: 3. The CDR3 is CASSVAGGPNTGELFF. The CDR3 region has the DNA TGCGCCAGCAGCGTAGCGGGAGGCCCGAACACCGGGGAGCTGTTTTTT.

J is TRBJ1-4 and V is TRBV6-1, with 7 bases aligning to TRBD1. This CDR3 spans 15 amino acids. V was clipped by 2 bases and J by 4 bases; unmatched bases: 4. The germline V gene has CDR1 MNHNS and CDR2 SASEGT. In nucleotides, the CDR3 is TGTGCCAGCAGTGAATTGACAGGGATTAATGAAAAACTGTTTTTT. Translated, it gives CASSELTGINEKLFF.

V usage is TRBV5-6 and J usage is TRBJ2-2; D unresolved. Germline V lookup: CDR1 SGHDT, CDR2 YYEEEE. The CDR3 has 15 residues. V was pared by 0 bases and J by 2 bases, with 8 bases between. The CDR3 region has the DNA TGTGCCAGCAGCTTGGTGACTGAAAACACCGGGGAGCTGTTTTTT. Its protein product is CASSLVTENTGELFF.

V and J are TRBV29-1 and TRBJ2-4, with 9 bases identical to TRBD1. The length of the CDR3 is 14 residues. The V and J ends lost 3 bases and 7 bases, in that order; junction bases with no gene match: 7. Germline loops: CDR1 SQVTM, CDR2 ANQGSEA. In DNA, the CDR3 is TGCAGCGTTGATAAGGGGACAGGGAGCAACATTCAGTACTTC. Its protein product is CSVDKGTGSNIQYF. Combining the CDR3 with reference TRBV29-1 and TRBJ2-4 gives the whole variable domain SAVISQKPSRDICQRGTSLTIQCQVDSQVTMMFWYRQQPGQSLTLIATANQGSEATYESGFVIDKFPISRPNLTFSTLTVSNMSPEDSSIYLCSVDKGTGSNIQYFGAGTRLSVL.

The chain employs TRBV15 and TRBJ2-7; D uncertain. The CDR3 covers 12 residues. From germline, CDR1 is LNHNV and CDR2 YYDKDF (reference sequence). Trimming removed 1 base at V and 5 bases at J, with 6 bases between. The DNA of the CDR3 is TGTGCCACCAGCAGAGGCGAGGACGAGCAGTACTTC. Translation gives CATSRGEDEQYF.

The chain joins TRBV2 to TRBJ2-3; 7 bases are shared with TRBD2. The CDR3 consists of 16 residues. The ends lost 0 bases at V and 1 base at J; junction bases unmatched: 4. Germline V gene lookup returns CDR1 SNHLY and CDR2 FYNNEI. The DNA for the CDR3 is TGTGCCAGCAGTGAAGCGGTAACTAGCGGCACAGATACGCAGTATTTT. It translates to CASSEAVTSGTDTQYF.

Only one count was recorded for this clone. The CDR3 nucleotides are TGCGCCAGCAGCCGCCCACTAGCGGGAGGGGATTCTGGGAGCACAGATACGCAGTATTTT. The encoded protein is CASSRPLAGGDSGSTDTQYF. J is TRBJ2-3 and V is TRBV4-1; 13 nucleotides align to TRBD2. The CDR3 runs to 20 residues. CDR1 and CDR2 from the germline V gene are MGHRA and YSYEKL. J lost 0 bases, V lost 4 bases, and 13 bases had no gene match.

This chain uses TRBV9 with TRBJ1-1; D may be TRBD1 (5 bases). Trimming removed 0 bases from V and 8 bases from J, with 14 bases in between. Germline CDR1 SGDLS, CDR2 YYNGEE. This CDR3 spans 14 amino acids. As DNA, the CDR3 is TGTGCCAGCAGCGTAGTGAGTGGGGCGAACGAAGCTTTCTTT. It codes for CASSVVSGANEAFF. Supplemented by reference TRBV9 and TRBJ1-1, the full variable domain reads DSGVTQTPKHLITATGQRVTLRCSPRSGDLSVYWYQQSLDQGLQFLIQYYNGEERAKGNILERFSAQQFPDLHSELNLSSLELGDSALYFCASSVVSGANEAFFGQGTRLTVV.